Below are 21 T cell receptor beta chains sequenced from a single sample in a study of T cell repertoires in ileal Crohn's disease. The method was immunoSEQ multiplex PCR; TCRdb's version includes in-frame clones alone and lacks a portion of them. The table lists 13,000 to 15,000 clones, around four fifths of them singletons. Input material: ileal tissue. These TCRs come from an adult with Crohn's disease.

The rearrangement joins TRBV6-1 to TRBJ2-7; 14 positions agree with TRBD2. The CDR3 is 15 amino acids. Trimming at V came to 6 bases and at J to 7 bases, leaving 8 bases not matched to a gene. The V gene's germline CDR1 is MNHNS and CDR2 SASEGT. CDR3 in DNA: TGTGCCAGCAGCCGGGGACTAGCGGGAGCGGAAGAGCAGTACTTC. Residues: CASSRGLAGAEEQYF.

This clone was detected only a few times. The chain is built from TRBV19 and TRBJ2-5, with a possible D match to TRBD1 (6 bases). This CDR3 comprises 13 residues. Per germline, CDR1 LNHDA and CDR2 SQIVND (reference sequence). V gave up 8 bases and J gave up 5 bases, with 15 bases separating them. The CDR3 protein is CASGGRGDETQYF. CDR3 bases: TGTGCCAGTGGGGGCAGGGGTGATGAGACCCAGTACTTC.

This chain uses TRBV5-1 with TRBJ1-1; perhaps TRBD1 as D (6 bases). The germline V gene has CDR1 SGHRS and CDR2 YFSETQ. V gave up 3 bases and J gave up 1 base, with 10 bases separating them. The CDR3 runs 14 residues. The CDR3 sequence is CASSYLQGNTEAFF. The CDR3 nucleotides are TGCGCCAGCAGCTACTTACAGGGGAACACTGAAGCTTTCTTT.

CDR3 DNA: TGTGCCAGCAGTGAGAGAGGGAGGGGCAATCAGCCCCAGCATTTT. It codes for CASSERGRGNQPQHF. The V call is TRBV6-1, the J call TRBJ1-5; D remains ambiguous. Germline V gene lookup returns CDR1 MNHNS and CDR2 SASEGT. Trimming stripped 3 bases from V and 2 bases from J, with 11 bases between. The CDR3 totals 15 residues.

The chain has TRBV15 and TRBJ1-2, with 10 bases lining up with TRBD1. With V trimmed by 1 base and J by 9 bases, 5 bases remained unmatched. The CDR3 consists of 14 residues. The germline V gene encodes CDR1 LNHNV and CDR2 YYDKDF (reference sequence). The CDR3 nucleotides are TGTGCCACCAGCAGAGGGGGACAGGGGCGGAGCTACACCTTC. Its translation is CATSRGGQGRSYTF.

This clone turned up a few times. The chain joins TRBV5-1 to TRBJ2-2, with TRBD2 as a possible D gene (5 bases). There are 14 residues in the CDR3. Trimming took 0 bases from V and 7 from J, leaving 10 bases between them. Germline V gives CDR1 SGHRS, CDR2 YFSETQ. CDR3 residues: CASSLAARGGELFF. CDR3 nucleotide sequence: TGCGCCAGCAGCTTGGCAGCTCGGGGCGGGGAGCTGTTTTTT.

Written as DNA, the CDR3 is TGTGCCAGCAGACCGGGAGGTAGGAGCAATCAGCCCCAGCATTTT. Protein sequence: CASRPGGRSNQPQHF. The chain links TRBV6-5 to TRBJ1-5; D is ambiguous. Germline V gene data show CDR1 as MNHEY and CDR2 as SVGAGI. The CDR3 is 15 residues long. The V end was cut by 6 bases, the J end by 1 base, with 13 bases between.

This clone was detected a few times. The chain has TRBV27 and TRBJ1-3, with unresolved D. Germline V CDR1 and CDR2: MNHEY, SMNVEV (reference sequence). This CDR3 comprises 18 residues. The V end lost 5 bases, the J end lost 2 bases, and 22 bases lay between the germline ends. The CDR3 bases are TGTGCCAGCAGTACATACCCGCCGGGATTCCCCACTGGAAACACCATATATTTT. Amino acids: CASSTYPPGFPTGNTIYF.

This sequence joins TRBV5-1 and TRBJ2-7, with 8 bases lining up with TRBD2. Trimming removed 4 bases from V and 5 bases from J; junction bases left unmatched: 11. Germline V gene lookup returns CDR1 SGHRS and CDR2 YFSETQ. The CDR3 totals 15 residues. The CDR3 coding sequence is TGCGCCAGCAGCGACAGCGGGAGTCATGTTAACGAGCAGTACTTC. It is translated as CASSDSGSHVNEQYF. The full variable domain, in which reference TRBV5-1 and TRBJ2-7 provide the parts outside the CDR3, is KAGVTQTPRYLIKTRGQQVTLSCSPISGHRSVSWYQQTPGQGLQFLFEYFSETQRNKGNFPGRFSGRQFSNSRSEMNVSTLELGDSALYLCASSDSGSHVNEQYFGPGTRLTVT.

This CDR3 reads CASLTGDQPQHF. CDR3 in DNA: TGTGCCAGCCTCACGGGGGACCAGCCCCAGCATTTT. The chain links TRBV19 to TRBJ1-5, with D perhaps TRBD1 (5 bases). Per the germline V gene, CDR1 is LNHDA and CDR2 is SQIVND (reference sequence). V was trimmed by 9 bases and J by 7 bases, leaving 13 bases between them. The CDR3 contains 12 residues.

The chain employs TRBV5-4 and TRBJ2-3; a weak D match, TRBD2 (6 bases). This CDR3 contains 15 residues. V lost 4 bases, J lost 5 bases, and 17 bases lay in between. Germline V gene sequence: CDR1 SGHNT, CDR2 YYREEE (reference sequence). This chain's CDR3 is CASSLRLSGEDTQYF. The CDR3 bases are TGTGCCAGCAGCCTTCGACTATCGGGAGAAGATACGCAGTATTTT. The entire variable domain, with the rest obtained from reference TRBV5-4 and TRBJ2-3, is as follows: ETGVTQSPTHLIKTRGQQVTLRCSSQSGHNTVSWYQQALGQGPQFIFQYYREEENGRGNFPPRFSGLQFPNYSSELNVNALELDDSALYLCASSLRLSGEDTQYFGPGTRLTVL.

This chain connects TRBV5-1 to TRBJ2-2, with 11 bases lining up with TRBD1. The junction had 1 base not matched to a gene; V was cut back by 0 bases and J by 0 bases. Germline V gives CDR1 SGHRS, CDR2 YFSETQ. This CDR3 comprises 17 residues. As DNA, the CDR3 is TGCGCCAGCAGCTTGGGGGGACAGGGGGCGAACACCGGGGAGCTGTTTTTT. It translates to CASSLGGQGANTGELFF.

This chain links TRBV9 with TRBJ2-7; 10 positions match TRBD1. J lost 1 base, V lost 3 bases, and 4 bases had no gene match. Germline V CDR1 and CDR2: SGDLS, YYNGEE. This CDR3 has 15 amino acids. The CDR3 loop is CASSERQGASYEQYF. The DNA of the CDR3 is TGTGCCAGCAGCGAACGACAGGGGGCATCCTACGAGCAGTACTTC. The variable domain in full, with the rest retrieved from reference TRBV9 and TRBJ2-7, is DSGVTQTPKHLITATGQRVTLRCSPRSGDLSVYWYQQSLDQGLQFLIQYYNGEERAKGNILERFSAQQFPDLHSELNLSSLELGDSALYFCASSERQGASYEQYFGPGTRLTVT.

This chain connects TRBV11-1 to TRBJ2-7; D unclear. The CDR3 extends over 14 amino acids. Per the germline V gene, CDR1 is SGHAT and CDR2 is FQDESV (reference sequence). V was pared by 2 bases and J by 0 bases, with 8 bases between. The CDR3 protein is CASSLFTGSYEQYF. The CDR3 DNA follows: TGTGCCAGCAGCTTATTTACGGGCTCCTACGAGCAGTACTTC.

The genes are TRBV28 and TRBJ2-7; 8 bases fit TRBD2. CDR1 and CDR2 from the germline V gene are MDHEN and SYDVKM. The CDR3 runs to 14 residues. Losses at the gene ends were 6 bases for V and 7 bases for J; bases not matched to a gene: 11. The CDR3 reads CASSPGGGGREQYF. CDR3 DNA: TGTGCCAGCAGCCCCGGGGGGGGAGGGAGAGAGCAGTACTTC. The full variable domain, in which reference TRBV28 and TRBJ2-7 provide the parts outside the CDR3, is DVKVTQSSRYLVKRTGEKVFLECVQDMDHENMFWYRQDPGLGLRLIYFSYDVKMKEKGDIPEGYSVSREKKERFSLILESASTNQTSMYLCASSPGGGGREQYFGPGTRLTVT.

V gene TRBV11-2 combines with J gene TRBJ2-7; possibly TRBD2 for D (6 bases). V gave up 0 bases and J gave up 7 bases, with 16 bases separating them. Germline V gives CDR1 SGHAT, CDR2 FQNNGV. This CDR3 spans 15 amino acids. The CDR3 DNA reads TGTGCCAGCAGCTTAGAGGGACTGCTCATTAGTGAGCAGTACTTC. It codes for CASSLEGLLISEQYF.

A note on this clone: One end of the junction does not line up with germline, which may come from a read error. This chain connects TRBV7-7 to TRBJ2-6; 8 bases match TRBD1. The V gene's germline CDR1 is SSHAT and CDR2 FNYEAQ (reference sequence). This CDR3 region has 15 residues. The CDR3: CASSRTGSGANVLTF. The DNA for the CDR3 is TGTGCTAGCAGCCGGACAGGGTCTGGGGCCAACGTCCTGACTTTC.

The rearrangement links TRBV29-1 to TRBJ2-7, with D tentatively TRBD2 (5 bases). Trimming took 6 bases from V and 0 from J, leaving 12 bases between them. The CDR3 is made up of 13 amino acids. The germline V gene encodes CDR1 SQVTM and CDR2 ANQGSEA. CDR3 sequence: CSVAPAGSYEQYF. The CDR3 bases are TGCAGCGTGGCCCCCGCGGGCTCCTACGAGCAGTACTTC.

The chain employs TRBV2 and TRBJ2-3, with 9 positions matching TRBD2. Germline V CDR1 and CDR2: SNHLY, FYNNEI. V shed 7 bases, J shed 8 bases, and the junction held 10 bases outside the gene matches. This CDR3 contains 14 residues. CDR3 in DNA: TGTGCCAGCATAGCTAGCGGGGCCTCCGGTACGCAGTATTTT. Translating gives CASIASGASGTQYF.

The table lists this clone with a few counts. This chain uses TRBV15 with TRBJ2-3; D may be TRBD1 (5 bases). Germline lookup yields CDR1 LNHNV and CDR2 YYDKDF (reference sequence). The germline V and J ends were trimmed by 1 base and 4 bases, with 12 bases remaining between them. This CDR3 region has 15 residues. The CDR3 loop reads CATSRAQRGPDTQYF. CDR3 DNA sequence: TGTGCCACCAGCAGAGCTCAAAGGGGTCCAGATACGCAGTATTTT. The entire variable domain, with the rest obtained from reference TRBV15 and TRBJ2-3, is as follows: DAMVIQNPRYQVTQFGKPVTLSCSQTLNHNVMYWYQQKSSQAPKLLFHYYDKDFNNEADTPDNFQSRRPNTSFCFLDIRSPGLGDTAMYLCATSRAQRGPDTQYFGPGTRLTVL.

The CDR3 spells CAVGDRLYGYTF. DNA for the CDR3: TGTGCGGTCGGGGACAGACTCTATGGCTACACCTTC. The chain recombines TRBV19 with TRBJ1-2; 7 bases agree with TRBD1. CDR1 and CDR2 from the germline V gene are LNHDA and SQIVND (reference sequence). CDR3 length: 12 residues.